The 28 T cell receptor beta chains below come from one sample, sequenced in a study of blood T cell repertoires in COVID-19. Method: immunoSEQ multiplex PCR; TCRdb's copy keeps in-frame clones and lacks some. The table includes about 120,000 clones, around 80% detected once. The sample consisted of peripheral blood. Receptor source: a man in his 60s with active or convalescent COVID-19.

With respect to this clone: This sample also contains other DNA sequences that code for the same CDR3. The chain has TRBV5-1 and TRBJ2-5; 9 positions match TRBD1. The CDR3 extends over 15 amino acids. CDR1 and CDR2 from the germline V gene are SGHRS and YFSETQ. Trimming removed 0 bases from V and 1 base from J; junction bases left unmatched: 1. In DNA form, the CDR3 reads TGCGCCAGCAGCTTGGGGGGACAGGGCCAAGAGACCCAGTACTTC. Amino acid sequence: CASSLGGQGQETQYF. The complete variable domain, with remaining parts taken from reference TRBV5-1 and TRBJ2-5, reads KAGVTQTPRYLIKTRGQQVTLSCSPISGHRSVSWYQQTPGQGLQFLFEYFSETQRNKGNFPGRFSGRQFSNSRSEMNVSTLELGDSALYLCASSLGGQGQETQYFGPGTRLLVL.

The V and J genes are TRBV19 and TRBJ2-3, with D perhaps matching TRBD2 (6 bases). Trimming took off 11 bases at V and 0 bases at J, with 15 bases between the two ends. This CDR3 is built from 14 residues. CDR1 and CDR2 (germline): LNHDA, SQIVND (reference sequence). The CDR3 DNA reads TGTGCCTCTGGTGGGAGGACTAGCACAGATACGCAGTATTTT. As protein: CASGGRTSTDTQYF.

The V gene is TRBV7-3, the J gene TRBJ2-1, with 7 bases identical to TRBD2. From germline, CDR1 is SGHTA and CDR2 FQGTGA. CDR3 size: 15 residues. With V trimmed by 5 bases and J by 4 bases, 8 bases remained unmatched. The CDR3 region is CASSPPSGLYNEQFF. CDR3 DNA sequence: TGTGCCAGCAGCCCCCCTAGCGGCCTGTACAATGAGCAGTTCTTC.

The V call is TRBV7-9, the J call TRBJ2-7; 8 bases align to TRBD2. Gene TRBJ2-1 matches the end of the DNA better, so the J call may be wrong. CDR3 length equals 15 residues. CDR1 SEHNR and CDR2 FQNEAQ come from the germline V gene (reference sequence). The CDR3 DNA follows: TGTGCCAGCAGCCCTACTAGCGGCCCCTACAATGAGCAGTTCTTC. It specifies CASSPTSGPYNEQFF.

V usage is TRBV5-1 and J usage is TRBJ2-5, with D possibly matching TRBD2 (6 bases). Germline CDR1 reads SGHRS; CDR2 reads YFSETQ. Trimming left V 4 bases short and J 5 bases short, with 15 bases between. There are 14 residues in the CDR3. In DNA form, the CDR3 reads TGCGCCAGCAGCCCCACCGGGAGAGGCGAGACCCAGTACTTC. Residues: CASSPTGRGETQYF.

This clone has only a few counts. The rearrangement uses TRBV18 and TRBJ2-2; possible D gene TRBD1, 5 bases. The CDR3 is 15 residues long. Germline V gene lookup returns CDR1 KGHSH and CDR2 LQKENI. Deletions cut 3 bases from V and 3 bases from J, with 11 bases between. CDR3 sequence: CASSPNDRYTGELFF. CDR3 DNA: TGTGCCAGCTCACCGAACGACAGATACACCGGGGAGCTGTTTTTT.

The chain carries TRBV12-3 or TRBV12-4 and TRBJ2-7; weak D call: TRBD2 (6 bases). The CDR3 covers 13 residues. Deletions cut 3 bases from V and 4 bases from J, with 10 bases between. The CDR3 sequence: CASSFGDFYEQYF. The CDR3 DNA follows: TGTGCCAGCAGTTTTGGGGACTTTTACGAGCAGTACTTC.

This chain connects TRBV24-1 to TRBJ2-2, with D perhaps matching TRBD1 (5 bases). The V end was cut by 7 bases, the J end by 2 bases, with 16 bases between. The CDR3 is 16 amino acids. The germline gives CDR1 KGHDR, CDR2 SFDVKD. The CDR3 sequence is CATSLRPGLNTGELFF. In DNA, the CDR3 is TGTGCCACCAGCCTACGCCCAGGGCTAAACACCGGGGAGCTGTTTTTT.

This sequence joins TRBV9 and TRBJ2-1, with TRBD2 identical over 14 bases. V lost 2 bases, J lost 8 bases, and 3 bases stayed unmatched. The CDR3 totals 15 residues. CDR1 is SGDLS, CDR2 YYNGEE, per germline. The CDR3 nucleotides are TGTGCCAGCAGCGTGGGGACTAGCGGGAGCGATGAGCAGTTCTTC. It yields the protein CASSVGTSGSDEQFF. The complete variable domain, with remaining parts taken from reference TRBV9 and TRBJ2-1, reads DSGVTQTPKHLITATGQRVTLRCSPRSGDLSVYWYQQSLDQGLQFLIQYYNGEERAKGNILERFSAQQFPDLHSELNLSSLELGDSALYFCASSVGTSGSDEQFFGPGTRLTVL.

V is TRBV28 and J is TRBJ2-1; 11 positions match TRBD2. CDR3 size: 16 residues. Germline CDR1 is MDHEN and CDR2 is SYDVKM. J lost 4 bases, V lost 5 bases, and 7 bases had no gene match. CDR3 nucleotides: TGTGCCAGCAGTGCCCGGACTAGCGGGTTTTACAATGAGCAGTTCTTC. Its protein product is CASSARTSGFYNEQFF.

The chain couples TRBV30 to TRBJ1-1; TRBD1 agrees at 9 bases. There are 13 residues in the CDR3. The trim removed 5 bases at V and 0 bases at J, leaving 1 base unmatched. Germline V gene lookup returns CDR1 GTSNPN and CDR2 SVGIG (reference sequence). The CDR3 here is CAWDRGMNTEAFF. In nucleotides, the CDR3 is TGTGCCTGGGACAGGGGGATGAACACTGAAGCTTTCTTT.

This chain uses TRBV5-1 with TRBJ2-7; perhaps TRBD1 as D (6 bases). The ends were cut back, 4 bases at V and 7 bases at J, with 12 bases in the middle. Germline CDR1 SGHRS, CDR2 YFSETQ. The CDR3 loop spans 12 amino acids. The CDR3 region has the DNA TGCGCCAGCAGCAAGGACAGTTTAGAGCAGTACTTC. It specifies CASSKDSLEQYF.

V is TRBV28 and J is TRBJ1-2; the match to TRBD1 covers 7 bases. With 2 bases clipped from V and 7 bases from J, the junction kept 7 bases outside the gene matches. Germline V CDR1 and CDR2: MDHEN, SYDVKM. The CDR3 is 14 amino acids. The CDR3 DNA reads TGTGCCAGCAGTTTACGCGACAGGGTTAGTGGCTACACCTTC. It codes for CASSLRDRVSGYTF.

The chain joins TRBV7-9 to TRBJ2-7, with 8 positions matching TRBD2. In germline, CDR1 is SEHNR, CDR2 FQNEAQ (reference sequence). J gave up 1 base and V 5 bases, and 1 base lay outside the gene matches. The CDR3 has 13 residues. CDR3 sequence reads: CASSPGGSYEQYF. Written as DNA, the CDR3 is TGTGCCAGCAGCCCGGGGGGGTCCTACGAGCAGTACTTC.

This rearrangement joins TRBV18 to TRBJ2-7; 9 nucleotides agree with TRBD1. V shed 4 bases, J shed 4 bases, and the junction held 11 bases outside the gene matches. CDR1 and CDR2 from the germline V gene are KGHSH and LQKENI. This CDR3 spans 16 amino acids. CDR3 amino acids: CASSLLPGQGSYEQYF. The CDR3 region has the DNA TGTGCCAGCTCACTACTTCCGGGACAGGGATCGTACGAGCAGTACTTC.

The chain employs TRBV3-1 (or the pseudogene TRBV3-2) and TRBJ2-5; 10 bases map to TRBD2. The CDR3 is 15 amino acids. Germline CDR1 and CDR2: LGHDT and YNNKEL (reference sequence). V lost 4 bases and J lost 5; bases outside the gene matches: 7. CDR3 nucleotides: TGTGCCAGCAGCCTTCTAGCGGGAGTGGATGAGACCCAGTACTTC. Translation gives CASSLLAGVDETQYF.

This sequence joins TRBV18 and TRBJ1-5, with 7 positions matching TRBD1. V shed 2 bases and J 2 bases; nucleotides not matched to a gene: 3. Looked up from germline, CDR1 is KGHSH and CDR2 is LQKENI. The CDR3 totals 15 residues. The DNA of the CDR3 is TGTGCCAGCTCACCAAGCAGGGGGGGCAATCAGCCCCAGCATTTT. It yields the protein CASSPSRGGNQPQHF. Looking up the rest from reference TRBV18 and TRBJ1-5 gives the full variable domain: NAGVMQNPRHLVRRRGQEARLRCSPMKGHSHVYWYRQLPEEGLKFMVYLQKENIIDESGMPKERFSAEFPKEGPSILRIQQVVRGDSAAYFCASSPSRGGNQPQHFGDGTRLSIL.

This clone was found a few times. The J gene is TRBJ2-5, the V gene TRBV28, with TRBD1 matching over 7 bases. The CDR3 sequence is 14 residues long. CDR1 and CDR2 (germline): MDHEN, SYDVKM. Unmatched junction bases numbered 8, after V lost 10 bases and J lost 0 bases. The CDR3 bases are TGTGCCACCGTACAGGGGTTGTACCAAGAGACCCAGTACTTC. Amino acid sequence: CATVQGLYQETQYF.

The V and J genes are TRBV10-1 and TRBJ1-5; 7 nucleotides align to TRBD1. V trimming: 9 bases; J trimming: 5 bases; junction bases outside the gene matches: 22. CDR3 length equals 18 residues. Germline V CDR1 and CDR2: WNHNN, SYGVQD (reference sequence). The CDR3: CASGLKGQSSRGDQPQHF. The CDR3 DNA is TGCGCCAGTGGGCTGAAGGGACAGTCATCGAGGGGGGATCAGCCCCAGCATTTT.

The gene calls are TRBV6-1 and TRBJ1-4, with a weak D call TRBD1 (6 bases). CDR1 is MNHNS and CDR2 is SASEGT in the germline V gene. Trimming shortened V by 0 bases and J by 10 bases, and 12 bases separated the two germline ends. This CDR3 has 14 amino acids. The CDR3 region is CASSEAYKGVKLFF. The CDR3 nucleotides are TGTGCCAGCAGTGAAGCATATAAGGGGGTAAAACTGTTTTTT.

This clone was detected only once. The CDR3 bases are TGCGCCAGCAGCTCCGGGACAGGGGGCGGTCAGCCCCAGCATTTT. This codes for CASSSGTGGGQPQHF. The chain recombines TRBV5-1 with TRBJ1-5; TRBD1 agrees at 12 bases. The trim removed 3 bases at V and 6 bases at J, leaving 4 bases unmatched. Germline CDR1 SGHRS, CDR2 YFSETQ. The CDR3 length is 15 residues.

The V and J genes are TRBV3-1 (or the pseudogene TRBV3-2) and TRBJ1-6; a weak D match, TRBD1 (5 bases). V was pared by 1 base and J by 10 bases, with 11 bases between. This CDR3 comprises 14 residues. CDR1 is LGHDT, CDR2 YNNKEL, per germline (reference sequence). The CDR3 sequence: CASSQGRAQSPLHF. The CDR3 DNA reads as TGTGCCAGCAGCCAAGGCAGGGCCCAATCACCCCTCCACTTT.

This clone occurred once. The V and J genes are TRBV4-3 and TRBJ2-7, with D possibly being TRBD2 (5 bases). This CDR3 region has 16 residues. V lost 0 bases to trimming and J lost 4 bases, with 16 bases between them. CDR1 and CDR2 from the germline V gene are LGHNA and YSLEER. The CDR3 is CASSQDNSAQFYEQYF. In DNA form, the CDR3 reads TGCGCCAGCAGCCAAGATAATAGCGCCCAATTTTACGAGCAGTACTTC.

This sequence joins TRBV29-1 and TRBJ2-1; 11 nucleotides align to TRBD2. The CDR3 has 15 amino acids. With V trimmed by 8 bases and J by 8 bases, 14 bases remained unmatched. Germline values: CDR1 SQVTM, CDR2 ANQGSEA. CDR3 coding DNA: TGCAGCATTACTACTAGCGGGAGTTGGTATGATGAGCAGTTCTTC. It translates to CSITTSGSWYDEQFF.

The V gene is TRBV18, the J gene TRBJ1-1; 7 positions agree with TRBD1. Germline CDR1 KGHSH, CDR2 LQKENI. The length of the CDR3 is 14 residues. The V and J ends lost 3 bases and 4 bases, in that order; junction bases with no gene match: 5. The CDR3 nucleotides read TGTGCCAGCTCACCCCGACAGGGAGTCACTGAAGCTTTCTTT. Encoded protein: CASSPRQGVTEAFF.

In nucleotides, the CDR3 is TGTGCCAGCAGTTATAGATCACAGGGGGGCTTAGGGACCCAGTACTTC. It codes for CASSYRSQGGLGTQYF. This chain joins TRBV2 and TRBJ2-5; 8 nucleotides match TRBD1. The CDR3 is 16 residues long. The ends lost 5 bases at V and 7 bases at J; junction bases unmatched: 15. The germline gives CDR1 SNHLY, CDR2 FYNNEI.

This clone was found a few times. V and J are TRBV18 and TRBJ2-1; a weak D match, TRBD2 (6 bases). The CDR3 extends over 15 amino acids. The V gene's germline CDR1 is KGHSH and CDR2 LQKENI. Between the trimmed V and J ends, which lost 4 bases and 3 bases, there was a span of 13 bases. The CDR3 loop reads CASSLPSGVYNEQFF. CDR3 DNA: TGTGCCAGCTCACTCCCATCGGGAGTCTACAATGAGCAGTTCTTC.

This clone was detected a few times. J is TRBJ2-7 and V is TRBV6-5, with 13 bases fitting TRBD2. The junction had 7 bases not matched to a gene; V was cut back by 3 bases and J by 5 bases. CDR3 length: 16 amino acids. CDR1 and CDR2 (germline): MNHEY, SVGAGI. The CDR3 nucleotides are TGTGCCAGCAGTTATACCGGGACTAGCGGGGTCCACGAGCAGTACTTC. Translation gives CASSYTGTSGVHEQYF.